One sample yielded the 32 T cell receptor beta chains listed below, sequenced in a study of cytomegalovirus exposure and HLA in healthy donors. It was with 60 Vbeta and 13 Jbeta primers that the PCR ran. Repertoires were generated with immunoSEQ multiplex PCR, while TCRdb's copy carries only in-frame clones and drops some. Among approximately 240,000 clones listed, about 80% were seen once. Sequencing input: PBMCs. These receptors all come from a woman aged 40 to 49 in good health and CMV-seronegative.

This clone came up a few times. The rearrangement uses TRBV2 and TRBJ1-1; D unresolved. Per germline, CDR1 SNHLY and CDR2 FYNNEI. The CDR3 has 11 amino acids. Trimming removed 2 bases from V and 10 bases from J, with 8 bases in between. The CDR3 region has the DNA TGTGCCAGCAGTGAATGGGGAGGAGCTTTCTTT. Its protein product is CASSEWGGAFF.

This sequence joins TRBV2 and TRBJ1-5; no clear D. Germline V lookup: CDR1 SNHLY, CDR2 FYNNEI. V was shortened by 3 bases and J by 0 bases, with 6 bases between the two germline ends. CDR3 length equals 14 residues. The CDR3 region is CASSESHSNQPQHF. The DNA for the CDR3 is TGTGCCAGCAGTGAGTCACATAGCAATCAGCCCCAGCATTTT.

V is TRBV10-3 and J is TRBJ1-2; tentatively, D is TRBD1 (6 bases). This CDR3 has 12 residues. CDR1 ENHRY and CDR2 SYGVKD come from the germline V gene. V lost 8 bases and J 3 bases, leaving 10 bases between the germline ends. The CDR3 nucleotides read TGTGCCATCCGACAGGAGTACTATGGCTACACCTTC. Its translation is CAIRQEYYGYTF.

This chain uses TRBV5-1 with TRBJ1-6; D is possibly TRBD1 (5 bases). This CDR3 is 14 amino acids long. Germline values: CDR1 SGHRS, CDR2 YFSETQ. V lost 4 bases and J 6 bases, leaving 11 bases between the germline ends. The CDR3 region has the DNA TGCGCCAGCAGCCCAGGGTTTGGTAATTCACCCCTCCACTTT. Residues: CASSPGFGNSPLHF.

The genes are TRBV15 and TRBJ1-1; TRBD1 is a possible D gene (6 bases). Germline-derived CDR1 and CDR2 are LNHNV and YYDKDF (reference sequence). Trimming cost V 0 bases and J 8 bases, with 13 bases left between them. The CDR3 is 14 amino acids. CDR3 loop: CATSRDRGSREAFF. DNA for the CDR3: TGTGCCACCAGCAGAGATAGGGGGAGCCGGGAAGCTTTCTTT.

This rearrangement joins TRBV11-2 to TRBJ2-3; TRBD2 aligns across 7 bases. The ends lost 5 bases at V and 3 bases at J; junction bases unmatched: 8. Germline V CDR1 and CDR2: SGHAT, FQNNGV. The CDR3 extends over 15 amino acids. The CDR3 DNA reads as TGTGCCAGCAGCCTCCGGACTAGTCGAACAGATACGCAGTATTTT. This sequence encodes CASSLRTSRTDTQYF.

V is TRBV14 and J is TRBJ1-5; D ambiguous. Germline V gene lookup returns CDR1 SGHDN and CDR2 FVKESK. V dropped 2 bases and J dropped 3 bases, with 11 bases sitting between them. The CDR3 totals 15 residues. The CDR3 sequence is CASSQQGRVNQPQHF. The CDR3 DNA follows: TGTGCCAGCAGCCAACAAGGGAGGGTCAATCAGCCCCAGCATTTT.

The CDR3 sequence: CASSDGTGLNYGYTF. CDR3 nucleotides: TGTGCCAGCAGTGACGGGACAGGCCTCAACTATGGCTACACCTTC. V and J are TRBV6-1 and TRBJ1-2; 8 nucleotides align to TRBD1. Germline V gene lookup returns CDR1 MNHNS and CDR2 SASEGT. This CDR3 contains 15 residues. V trimming: 3 bases; J trimming: 2 bases; junction bases outside the gene matches: 5.

The chain employs TRBV28 and TRBJ1-2, with 9 bases aligning to TRBD1. V shed 3 bases and J 4 bases; nucleotides not matched to a gene: 15. The CDR3 has 18 residues. Looked up from germline, CDR1 is MDHEN and CDR2 is SYDVKM. The CDR3 DNA sequence: TGTGCCAGCAGTTTTCCTGGACAGGGGATCTTATTGGGCTATGGCTACACCTTC. Translation: CASSFPGQGILLGYGYTF.

This clone has only one observation. The chain has TRBV10-3 and TRBJ2-3; TRBD2 matches 7 bases. Germline CDR1 ENHRY, CDR2 SYGVKD. Trimming at V came to 10 bases and at J to 3 bases, leaving 10 bases not matched to a gene. The CDR3 consists of 14 residues. In DNA, the CDR3 is TGTGCCACCGGCGCGGGGGTGGGGACAGATACGCAGTATTTT. As protein: CATGAGVGTDTQYF.

Only one count was recorded for this clone. The chain uses TRBV5-1 and TRBJ2-7, with 10 bases lining up with TRBD1. Germline trimming cut 7 bases from V and 4 bases from J; bases unmatched to any gene: 5. This CDR3 contains 13 residues. Germline V gives CDR1 SGHRS, CDR2 YFSETQ. The CDR3, as DNA: TGCGCCAGCCAAGGACAGGGGGTTTACGAGCAGTACTTC. Its translation is CASQGQGVYEQYF.

Turning to this clone: Mismatch with germline at one junction end may stem from a read error. The rearrangement uses TRBV7-8 and TRBJ2-7, with D maybe TRBD1 (5 bases). The length of the CDR3 is 15 residues. Germline V gene sequence: CDR1 SGHVS, CDR2 FQNEAQ. The chain's CDR3 is CASSLDPLRAGQQHF. DNA for the CDR3: TGTGCCAGCAGCTTAGATCCTCTTCGGGCAGGGCAGCAGCACTTC.

V and J are TRBV23-1 and TRBJ2-3; TRBD2 is a possible D gene (6 bases). TRBV23-1 is classed as an ORF, of uncertain function. The V end lost 11 bases, the J end lost 2 bases, and 14 bases lay between the germline ends. This CDR3 has 13 amino acids. CDR3 amino acids: CAPPSGHTDTQYF. The CDR3 DNA sequence: TGCGCCCCGCCCAGCGGGCACACAGATACGCAGTATTTT.

In regard to this clone: The junction differs from germline at one of its ends, possibly a read error. The chain has TRBV6-5 and TRBJ1-2; 9 bases map to TRBD1. Per the germline V gene, CDR1 is MNHEY and CDR2 is SVGAGI. The CDR3 has 15 amino acids. CDR3 region: CASSYSRDRAYGYPF. DNA of the CDR3: TGTGCCAGCAGTTACTCGAGGGACAGGGCATATGGCTACCCCTTC.

The V gene is TRBV5-1, the J gene TRBJ2-5, with a tentative D call TRBD1 (5 bases). Germline values: CDR1 SGHRS, CDR2 YFSETQ. The V gene lost 0 bases and the J gene lost 3 bases, with 6 bases spanning the gap. The CDR3 runs 13 residues. DNA of the CDR3: TGCGCCAGCAGCTTGGTGACAGAAGAGACCCAGTACTTC. Protein: CASSLVTEETQYF.

The chain links TRBV7-6 to TRBJ2-3; 7 nucleotides align to TRBD2. The length of the CDR3 is 16 residues. Germline loops: CDR1 SGHVS, CDR2 FNYEAQ. Unmatched junction bases numbered 6, after V lost 2 bases and J lost 1 base. The CDR3 reads CASSLISSGGTDTQYF. In DNA form, the CDR3 reads TGTGCCAGCAGCTTAATCTCAAGCGGGGGCACAGATACGCAGTATTTT.

V and J are TRBV10-3 and TRBJ2-3; the match to TRBD1 covers 9 bases. Germline CDR1 ENHRY, CDR2 SYGVKD. V was clipped by 5 bases and J by 3 bases; unmatched bases: 3. CDR3 length equals 14 residues. CDR3 sequence (DNA): TGTGCCATCAGTTACGGACAGGGGACAGATACGCAGTATTTT. Translation gives CAISYGQGTDTQYF.

The chain joins TRBV27 to TRBJ2-1; D gene unclear. V was shortened by 4 bases and J by 5 bases, with 21 bases between the two germline ends. The germline V gene has CDR1 MNHEY and CDR2 SMNVEV (reference sequence). The CDR3 runs to 17 residues. The CDR3 DNA reads as TGTGCCAGCAGTTCGATTGGCCCCAACTCGGGTAACAATGAGCAGTTCTTC. Its protein is CASSSIGPNSGNNEQFF.

The genes are TRBV5-1 and TRBJ1-1; perhaps TRBD1 as D (5 bases). The germline V and J ends were trimmed by 2 bases and 5 bases, with 13 bases remaining between them. Germline-derived CDR1 and CDR2 are SGHRS and YFSETQ. The CDR3 is made up of 14 amino acids. The CDR3 spells CASSFAGRVTEAFF. CDR3 in DNA: TGCGCCAGCAGCTTCGCAGGGAGGGTGACTGAAGCTTTCTTT.

The rearrangement joins TRBV28 to TRBJ1-1; 9 bases are shared with TRBD1. V gave up 7 bases and J gave up 0 bases; unmatched junction bases: 6. The CDR3 covers 15 residues. Germline V gene data show CDR1 as MDHEN and CDR2 as SYDVKM. In DNA form, the CDR3 reads TGTGCCAGCACCCGGACAGGGGTGGTGAACACTGAAGCTTTCTTT. Protein: CASTRTGVVNTEAFF.

The chain is built from TRBV4-1 and TRBJ1-5; a weak D match, TRBD1 (6 bases). This CDR3 is built from 14 residues. Germline assignment: CDR1 MGHRA and CDR2 YSYEKL. Trimming left V 0 bases short and J 5 bases short, with 8 bases between. This CDR3 reads CASSQEGGDQPQHF. The CDR3 DNA reads TGCGCCAGCAGCCAAGAAGGGGGGGATCAGCCCCAGCATTTT.

The CDR3 nucleotides are TGTGCCAGCAGGGCAGGGGCCGAGCAGTACTTC. Protein sequence: CASRAGAEQYF. The V gene is TRBV28, the J gene TRBJ2-5, with a tentative D call TRBD1 (6 bases). Matching the DNA end better, TRBJ2-7 makes the J call doubtful. CDR3 length: 11 amino acids. Germline-derived CDR1 and CDR2 are MDHEN and SYDVKM.

This clone was observed a single time. The CDR3 DNA reads as TGTGCCAGCAGTCCCCACGGGACAGTATTATATCAGCCCCAGCATTTT. This sequence encodes CASSPHGTVLYQPQHF. V usage is TRBV28 and J usage is TRBJ1-5, with 7 bases lining up with TRBD1. Germline-derived CDR1 and CDR2 are MDHEN and SYDVKM. J was trimmed by 5 bases and V by 5 bases; bases with no gene match: 12. The CDR3 loop spans 16 amino acids.

This chain joins TRBV7-9 and TRBJ2-1; D might be TRBD2 (6 bases). Germline assignment: CDR1 SEHNR and CDR2 FQNEAQ (reference sequence). V lost 5 bases and J 6 bases, leaving 20 bases between the germline ends. The CDR3 loop spans 16 amino acids. CDR3: CASSEVRDGSLNEQFF. The DNA of the CDR3 is TGTGCCAGCAGCGAGGTCCGGGACGGGAGTCTCAATGAGCAGTTCTTC.

A word on this clone: Given the absence of the conserved phenylalanine or tryptophan at the CDR3 end, a read error is likely. It is unclear where the CDR3 begins or ends on the DNA, so no DNA is shown, and the CDR3 is as TCRdb lists it. The V call is TRBV11-1, the J call TRBJ1-1; TRBD1 is taken as the D call from the table, unchecked against the DNA. Germline V CDR1 and CDR2: SGHAT, FQDESV (reference sequence). The CDR3 has 13 residues if both end residues are counted. CDR3: CASSLAPGTPALN.

This chain uses TRBV19 with TRBJ1-5; 9 bases align to TRBD1. In germline, CDR1 is LNHDA, CDR2 SQIVND (reference sequence). The CDR3 totals 16 residues. J was trimmed by 6 bases and V by 4 bases; bases with no gene match: 10. CDR3 protein: CASSTPGQGISQPQHF. The CDR3 bases are TGTGCCAGTAGTACCCCGGGACAGGGTATTAGTCAGCCCCAGCATTTT.

V gene TRBV6-1 combines with J gene TRBJ1-5; no firm D call. V gave up 6 bases and J gave up 2 bases, with 20 bases separating them. The length of the CDR3 is 17 residues. Germline V gives CDR1 MNHNS, CDR2 SASEGT. The CDR3 region is CASSERFTTLRNQPQHF. The CDR3 nucleotides read TGTGCCAGCAGCGAACGTTTCACGACACTTCGCAATCAGCCCCAGCATTTT.

V is TRBV11-2 and J is TRBJ1-4, with no clear D. V shed 5 bases and J shed 1 base, with 14 bases lying between them. The CDR3 sequence is 16 residues long. Germline V gene sequence: CDR1 SGHAT, CDR2 FQNNGV. The CDR3 DNA sequence: TGTGCCAGCAGCGCCGACACAAAACGAACTAATGAAAAACTGTTTTTT. This codes for CASSADTKRTNEKLFF.

Only one count was recorded for this clone. V is TRBV28 and J is TRBJ1-2; 7 bases map to TRBD1. J was trimmed by 5 bases and V by 7 bases; bases with no gene match: 7. Germline assignment: CDR1 MDHEN and CDR2 SYDVKM. The CDR3 is 13 residues long. DNA for the CDR3: TGTGCCAGCAAAACGGGGACAGCTTATGGCTACACCTTC. It is translated as CASKTGTAYGYTF.

The chain carries TRBV13 and TRBJ2-5, with D maybe TRBD1 (5 bases). This CDR3 has 14 amino acids. Germline values: CDR1 PRHDT, CDR2 FYEKMQ (reference sequence). The V end lost 5 bases, the J end lost 3 bases, and 13 bases lay between the germline ends. CDR3 DNA: TGTGCCAGCAGCGGGGCGGCGGAAAAAGAGACCCAGTACTTC. Translating gives CASSGAAEKETQYF.

The rearrangement uses TRBV19 and TRBJ1-1; D uncertain. Trimming removed 3 bases at V and 2 bases at J, with 4 bases between. The germline V gene has CDR1 LNHDA and CDR2 SQIVND (reference sequence). The CDR3 is 12 amino acids. The CDR3 here is CASSIVNTEAFF. As DNA, the CDR3 is TGTGCCAGTAGTATTGTAAACACTGAAGCTTTCTTT.

This sequence joins TRBV5-4 and TRBJ2-1; possible D gene TRBD2, 5 bases. Germline values: CDR1 SGHNT, CDR2 YYREEE (reference sequence). This CDR3 has 15 amino acids. V lost 0 bases, J lost 1 base, and 8 bases lay in between. DNA of the CDR3: TGTGCCAGCAGCTTGGCCACGGGATCCTACAATGAGCAGTTCTTC. Its protein is CASSLATGSYNEQFF.